The present TCR beta chain was sequenced within a study of blood T cell repertoires in COVID-19. The CDR3 is 12 residues long. The germline V gene encodes CDR1 SGHVS and CDR2 FQNEAQ. The V end was cut by 5 bases, the J end by 4 bases, with 6 bases between. This table comes from immunoSEQ multiplex PCR, and its TCRdb copy is limited to in-frame clones, with some not included. The sample contains 150,000 to 200,000 clones, roughly 88% of which appear only once. The rearrangement uses TRBV7-8 and TRBJ1-5; D is ambiguous. This TCR came from a woman older than 75 with active or convalescent COVID-19. Sequencing used peripheral blood. CDR3 coding DNA: TGTGCCAGCAGCCCCCAGAATCAGCCCCAGCATTTT. Translated: CASSPQNQPQHF.